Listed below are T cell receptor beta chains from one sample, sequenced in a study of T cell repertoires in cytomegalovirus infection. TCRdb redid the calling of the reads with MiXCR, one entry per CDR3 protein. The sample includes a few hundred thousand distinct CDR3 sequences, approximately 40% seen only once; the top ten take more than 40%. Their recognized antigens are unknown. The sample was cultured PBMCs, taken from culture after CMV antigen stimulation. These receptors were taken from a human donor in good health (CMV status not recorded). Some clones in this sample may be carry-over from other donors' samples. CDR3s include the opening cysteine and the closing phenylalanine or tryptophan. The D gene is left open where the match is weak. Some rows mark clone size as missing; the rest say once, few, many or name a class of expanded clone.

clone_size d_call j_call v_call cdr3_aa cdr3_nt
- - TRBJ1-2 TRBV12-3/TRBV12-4 CASSPHRTASWRYTF TGTGCCAGCAGTCCTCATCGGACAGCCTCGTGGCGATACACCTTC
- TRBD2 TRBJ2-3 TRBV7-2 CASSFNGRLATDTQYF TGTGCCAGCAGCTTTAATGGTCGACTAGCCACAGATACGCAGTATTTT
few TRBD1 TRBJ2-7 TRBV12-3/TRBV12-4 CASSPGTATYEQYF TGTGCCAGCAGCCCAGGGACAGCGACCTACGAGCAGTACTTC
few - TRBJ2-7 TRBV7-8 CASSLGSPTWSNEQYF TGTGCCAGCAGCTTAGGGTCCCCGACATGGTCTAACGAGCAGTACTTC
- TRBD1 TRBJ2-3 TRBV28 CASSPAGQGSDTQYF TGTGCCAGCAGTCCGGCGGGACAGGGGTCCGATACGCAGTATTTT
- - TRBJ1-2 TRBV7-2 CASSFSTDYGYTF TGTGCCAGCAGCTTTAGCACGGACTATGGCTACACCTTC
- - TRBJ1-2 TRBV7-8 CASSFGAEAGSGYTF TGTGCCAGCAGCTTCGGGGCAGAGGCAGGGAGTGGCTACACCTTC
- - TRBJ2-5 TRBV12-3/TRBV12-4 CASQVAWGPTYF TGTGCCAGCCAAGTCGCGTGGGGCCCCACGTACTTC
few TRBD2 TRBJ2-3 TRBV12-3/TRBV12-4 CASSLLSGANTDTQYF TGTGCCAGCAGTCTTCTGAGCGGGGCAAACACAGATACGCAGTATTTT
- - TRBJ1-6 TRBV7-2 CASSSSGRTDSPLHF TGTGCCAGCAGCTCAAGTGGCAGGACCGATTCACCCCTCCACTTT
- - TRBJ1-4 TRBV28 CASSPFSWAENEKLFF TGTGCCAGCAGTCCCTTTTCTTGGGCAGAAAATGAAAAACTGTTTTTT
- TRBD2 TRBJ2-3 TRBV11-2 CASSSGLAWDTQYF TGTGCCAGCAGCTCGGGACTAGCCTGGGATACGCAGTATTTT
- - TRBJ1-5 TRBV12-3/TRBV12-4 CASSYSWGEPQHF TGTGCCAGCAGTTATTCTTGGGGGGAGCCCCAGCATTTT
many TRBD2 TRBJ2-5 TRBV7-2 CASSLWGSGIFGETQYF TGTGCCAGCAGCTTATGGGGTAGCGGGATATTTGGAGAGACCCAGTACTTC
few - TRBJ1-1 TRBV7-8 CASSHQIREKAFF TGTGCCAGCAGCCACCAAATCAGGGAGAAAGCTTTCTTT
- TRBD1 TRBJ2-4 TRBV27 CASTALAGGGNIQYF TGTGCCAGCACCGCTTTAGCAGGGGGCGGAAACATTCAGTACTTC
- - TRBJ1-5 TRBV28 CASSHRVRNQPQHF TGTGCCAGCAGTCACAGGGTTCGGAATCAGCCCCAGCATTTT
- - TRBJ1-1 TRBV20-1 CSAKTGMNTEAFF TGCAGTGCCAAGACAGGCATGAACACTGAAGCTTTCTTT
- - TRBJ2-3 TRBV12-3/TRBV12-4 CASSRTDGSTDTQYF TGTGCCAGCAGTAGGACGGACGGGTCCACAGATACGCAGTATTTT
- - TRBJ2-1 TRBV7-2 CASSLGPDLPEQFF TGTGCCAGCAGCCTAGGGCCGGACCTGCCTGAGCAGTTCTTC
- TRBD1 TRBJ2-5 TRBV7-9 CASSYSLGAGTGAEETQYF TGTGCCAGCAGCTACTCGCTAGGGGCTGGCACAGGGGCCGAAGAGACCCAGTACTTC
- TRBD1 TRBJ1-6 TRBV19 CASSTLTGANSPLHF TGTGCCAGTAGTACCTTAACAGGGGCGAATTCACCCCTCCACTTT
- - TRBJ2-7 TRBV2 CASRIGEQYF TGTGCCAGCCGAATAGGCGAGCAGTACTTC
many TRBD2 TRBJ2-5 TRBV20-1 CSANGLAEETQYF TGCAGTGCCAATGGACTAGCGGAAGAGACCCAGTACTTC
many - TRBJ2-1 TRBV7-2 CASSLTVYNEQFF TGTGCCAGCAGCTTGACAGTTTACAATGAGCAGTTCTTC
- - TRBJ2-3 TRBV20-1 CSARVGTVSTDTQYF TGCAGTGCTAGAGTAGGTACAGTCAGCACAGATACGCAGTATTTT
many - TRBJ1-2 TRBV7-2 CASSLARGRNYGYTF TGTGCCAGCAGCTTAGCGCGGGGGCGAAACTATGGCTACACCTTC
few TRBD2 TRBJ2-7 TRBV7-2 CASSPGGLAEAYEQYF TGTGCCAGCAGCCCTGGAGGACTAGCGGAGGCCTACGAGCAGTACTTC
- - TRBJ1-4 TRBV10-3 CAISESGFNEKLFF TGTGCCATCAGTGAAAGTGGGTTTAATGAAAAACTGTTTTTT
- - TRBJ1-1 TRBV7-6 CASSLTLKGLGTEAFF TGTGCCAGCAGCTTAACCCTCAAAGGGTTGGGCACTGAAGCTTTCTTT
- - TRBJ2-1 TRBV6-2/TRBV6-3 CASSWPRTDEQFF TGTGCCAGCAGTTGGCCCCGAACCGATGAGCAGTTCTTC
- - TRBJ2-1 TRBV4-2 CASSQDRAGLAEQFF TGTGCCAGCAGCCAAGATCGAGCCGGGCTGGCTGAGCAGTTCTTC
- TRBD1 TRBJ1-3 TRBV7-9 CASRPTGTGNTIYF TGTGCCAGCAGGCCTACCGGGACAGGGAACACCATATATTTT
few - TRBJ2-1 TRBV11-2 CASSPREGVSLYNEQFF TGTGCCAGCAGCCCCCGCGAGGGCGTCAGTCTCTACAATGAGCAGTTCTTC
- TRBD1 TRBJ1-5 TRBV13 CASTDRAGNQPQHF TGTGCCAGCACCGACAGGGCGGGCAATCAGCCCCAGCATTTT
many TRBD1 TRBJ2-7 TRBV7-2 CASSFGTGSSYEQYF TGTGCCAGCAGCTTTGGGACAGGGAGCTCCTACGAGCAGTACTTC
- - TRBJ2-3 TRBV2 CASSTTDSGDTQYF TGTGCCAGCAGTACTACAGACTCAGGAGATACGCAGTATTTT
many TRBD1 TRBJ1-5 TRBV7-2 CASSPGQGSNQPQHF TGTGCCAGCAGCCCCGGACAGGGCAGCAATCAGCCCCAGCATTTT
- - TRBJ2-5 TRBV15 CATTPEWTEETQYF TGTGCCACCACCCCAGAGTGGACAGAAGAGACCCAGTACTTC
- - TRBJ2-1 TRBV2 CASSELQFNEQFF TGTGCCAGCAGTGAGTTGCAGTTCAATGAGCAGTTCTTC
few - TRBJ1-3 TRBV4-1 CASSQGELKMAGRDALRGNTIYF TGTGCCAGCAGCCAAGGGGAGCTTAAGATGGCCGGGAGGGACGCGTTGCGGGGAAACACCATATATTTT
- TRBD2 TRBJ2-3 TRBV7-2 CASSLNPPLAGGSTDTQYF TGTGCCAGCAGCTTAAACCCCCCCTTAGCGGGGGGGAGCACAGATACGCAGTATTTT